The entry below describes one TCR beta chain. This sample is drawn from a study of blood T cell repertoires in COVID-19. On the study more broadly: Specimens from acute and convalescent COVID-19 originated in the United States, Italy and Spain. Sample material is recorded as cDNA or gDNA derived from T cells, B-cell-depleted T cells, or PBMCs.

The CDR3 has 15 amino acids. J gave up 3 bases and V 4 bases, and 4 bases lay outside the gene matches. Germline V gives CDR1 SGDLS, CDR2 YYNGEE. Authors' methods: Reference gene primer amplification in the assay estimated nucleated cell counts. Profiled with immunoSEQ multiplex PCR; TCRdb holds only in-frame clones, not every one. V and J calls and clone size are given by that table; D and trimming were obtained from the DNA. The sample shows roughly 100,000 clones, roughly 84% of them seen only once. The chain carries TRBV9 and TRBJ2-1, with 10 bases that match TRBD2. The sample taken for sequencing was peripheral blood. The source is a human donor in a cohort sampled during active COVID-19. CDR3 sequence: CASSLLAGNYNEQFF. CDR3 coding DNA: TGTGCCAGCAGCTTACTAGCGGGGAACTACAATGAGCAGTTCTTC.